This TCR beta chain is from a study of vaccination and CD4 T cells after COVID-19. Overall study: Timing of post-vaccine sample collection was a median about 72 days after dose two, with a range of 14 to 241. Regarding the study as a whole: Among those convalescent, a median approximately 83% of reactive clones emerged solely post-vaccination.

V was trimmed by 3 bases and J by 10 bases, leaving 10 bases between them. The CDR3 is 12 amino acids. Looked up from germline, CDR1 is LNHDA and CDR2 is SQIVND (reference sequence). Time point of the sample: late sampling 161 to 241 days after vaccination in a few convalescent patients. As for treatment: roughly 11-day PBMC culture with coronavirus spike peptide pools or control peptides (ViraFEST assay). ViraFEST relied on peptide pools to expand antigen-specific T cells; the TCRs were sequenced afterward. With regard to this clonotype: As yet, its antigen is unknown.

The study sequenced cultured CD4+ T cell DNA using the Oncomine TCR Beta short-read assay. Researchers extracted genomic DNA from CD4+ T cells that had been cultured. Each CDR3 protein is one row after TCRdb ran MiXCR on the PCR reads. The sample records around 23,000 distinct CDR3 sequences, 42% being singletons. The clonotype was recovered from a human donor who had recovered from COVID-19. The chain combines TRBV19 with TRBJ2-1; TRBD2 is a possible D gene (5 bases). The input for sequencing was CD4+ T cells from blood, cultured in vitro, taken about 7 months after SARS-CoV-2 vaccination. CDR3 coding DNA: TGTGCCAGTAGTATCACTTCGGGGGAGCAGTTCTTC. Translating gives CASSITSGEQFF. Full variable domain (outside the CDR3, taken from reference TRBV19 and TRBJ2-1): DGGITQSPKYLFRKEGQNVTLSCEQNLNHDAMYWYRQDPGQGLRLIYYSQIVNDFQKGDIAEGYSVSREKKESFPLTVTSAQKNPTAFYLCASSITSGEQFFGPGTRLTVL.